This T cell receptor (beta chain) was sequenced in a study of shared clonotypes between healthy human individuals. Study summary: The plates for each donor numbered three CD4 naive, three CD4 memory, two CD8 naive and one CD8 memory.

Selected positively for CCR7 and CD45RO-negative, naive CD8 cells excluded terminally differentiated effector memory CD45RA+ cells. The authors distributed each subset's genomic DNA evenly over several immunoSEQ plates. It was 200 to 250 ng DNA, tens of thousands of T cell genomes, that sorted-subset replicate PCRs used. Method: immunoSEQ multiplex PCR; TCRdb's copy keeps in-frame clones and lacks some. The sample yields roughly 2.1 million clones, 85% to 95% seen once. From germline, CDR1 is SNHLY and CDR2 FYNNEI. The V segment lost 2 bases and the J segment 1 base; nucleotides outside the gene matches: 11. This CDR3 is built from 19 residues.

The sample consisted of naive CD8+ T cells from PBMCs. This TCR was sampled from a young man in good health. Some clones in this sample may be carry-over from other donors' samples. V is TRBV2 and J is TRBJ2-3; 11 nucleotides line up with TRBD2. The CDR3 loop is CASSEKVHGTSGRTDTQYF. The DNA for the CDR3 is TGTGCCAGCAGTGAAAAGGTCCATGGGACTAGCGGTCGCACAGATACGCAGTATTTT.